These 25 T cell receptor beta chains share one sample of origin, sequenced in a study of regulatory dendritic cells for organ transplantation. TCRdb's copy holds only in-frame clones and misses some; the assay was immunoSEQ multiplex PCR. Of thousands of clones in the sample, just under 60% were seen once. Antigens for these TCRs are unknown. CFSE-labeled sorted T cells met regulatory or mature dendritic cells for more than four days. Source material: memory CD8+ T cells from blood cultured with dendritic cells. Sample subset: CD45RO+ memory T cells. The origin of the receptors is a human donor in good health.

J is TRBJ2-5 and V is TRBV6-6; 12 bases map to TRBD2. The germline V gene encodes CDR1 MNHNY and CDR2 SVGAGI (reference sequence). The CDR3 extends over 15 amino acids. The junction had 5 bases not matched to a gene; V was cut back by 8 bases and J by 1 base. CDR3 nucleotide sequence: TGTGCCAGCGATTCTAGCGGGGGGGCCCAAGAGACCCAGTACTTC. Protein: CASDSSGGAQETQYF.

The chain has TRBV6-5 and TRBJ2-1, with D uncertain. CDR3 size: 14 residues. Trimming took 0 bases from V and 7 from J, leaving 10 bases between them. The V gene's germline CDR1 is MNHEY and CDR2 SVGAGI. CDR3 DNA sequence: TGTGCCAGCAGTTACTCGATGTCCGAGAATGAGCAGTTCTTC. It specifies CASSYSMSENEQFF.

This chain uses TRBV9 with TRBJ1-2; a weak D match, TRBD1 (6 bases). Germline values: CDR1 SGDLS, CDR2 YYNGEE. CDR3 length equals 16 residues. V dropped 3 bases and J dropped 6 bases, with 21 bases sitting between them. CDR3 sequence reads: CASSGLLKGGGDGYTF. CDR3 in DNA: TGTGCCAGCAGCGGCCTTCTTAAGGGTGGGGGCGATGGCTACACCTTC.

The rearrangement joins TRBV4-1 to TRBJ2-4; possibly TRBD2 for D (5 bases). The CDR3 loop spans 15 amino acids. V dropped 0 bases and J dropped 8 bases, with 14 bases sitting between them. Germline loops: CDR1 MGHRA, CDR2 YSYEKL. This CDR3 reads CASSQDRRLSDIQYF. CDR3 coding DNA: TGCGCCAGCAGCCAAGATCGAAGGCTTAGCGACATTCAGTACTTC.

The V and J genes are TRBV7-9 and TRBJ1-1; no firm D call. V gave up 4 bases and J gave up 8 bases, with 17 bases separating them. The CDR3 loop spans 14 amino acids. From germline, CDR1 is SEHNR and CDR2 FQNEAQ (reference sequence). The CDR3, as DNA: TGTGCCAGCAGCTCGCTCCCACTGAGGAGGGAAGCTTTCTTT. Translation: CASSSLPLRREAFF.

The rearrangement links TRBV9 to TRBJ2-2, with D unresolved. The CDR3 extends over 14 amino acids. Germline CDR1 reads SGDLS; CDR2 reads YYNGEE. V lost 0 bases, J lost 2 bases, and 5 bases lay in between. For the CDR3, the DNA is TGTGCCAGCAGCGTAGCGTCTAACACCGGGGAGCTGTTTTTT. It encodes CASSVASNTGELFF.

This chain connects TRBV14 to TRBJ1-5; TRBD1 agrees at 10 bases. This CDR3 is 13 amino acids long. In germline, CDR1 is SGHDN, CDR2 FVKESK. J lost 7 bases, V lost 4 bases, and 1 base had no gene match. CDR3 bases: TGTGCCAGCAGCCGGGACAGGGGCCAGCCCCAGCATTTT. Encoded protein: CASSRDRGQPQHF.

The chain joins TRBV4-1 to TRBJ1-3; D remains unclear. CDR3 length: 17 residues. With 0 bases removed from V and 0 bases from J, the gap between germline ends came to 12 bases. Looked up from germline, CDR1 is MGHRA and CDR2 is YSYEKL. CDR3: CASSQESRESSGNTIYF. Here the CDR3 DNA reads TGCGCCAGCAGCCAAGAATCCCGGGAATCCTCTGGAAACACCATATATTTT.

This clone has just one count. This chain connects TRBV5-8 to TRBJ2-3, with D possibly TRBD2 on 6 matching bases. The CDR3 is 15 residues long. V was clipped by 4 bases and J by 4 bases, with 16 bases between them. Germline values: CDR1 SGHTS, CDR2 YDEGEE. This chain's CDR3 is CASSQDSRGSDTQYF. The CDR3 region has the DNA TGTGCCAGCAGCCAAGATTCGCGGGGTTCAGATACGCAGTATTTT.

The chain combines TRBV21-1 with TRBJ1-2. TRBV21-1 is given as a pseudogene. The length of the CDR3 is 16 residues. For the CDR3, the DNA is TGTGCCAGCAGCTTACGGGGGGGAGCCCGGGACTATGGCTACACCTTC. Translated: CASSLRGGARDYGYTF.

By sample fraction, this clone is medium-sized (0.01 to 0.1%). The CDR3 sequence is CASSEALKAGGRETQYF. CDR3 in DNA: TGTGCCAGCAGTGAAGCGCTGAAAGCGGGGGGGCGTGAGACCCAGTACTTC. The chain combines TRBV2 with TRBJ2-5, with 10 bases matching TRBD2. This CDR3 region has 17 residues. The junction had 9 bases not matched to a gene; V was cut back by 0 bases and J by 5 bases. Germline-derived CDR1 and CDR2 are SNHLY and FYNNEI.

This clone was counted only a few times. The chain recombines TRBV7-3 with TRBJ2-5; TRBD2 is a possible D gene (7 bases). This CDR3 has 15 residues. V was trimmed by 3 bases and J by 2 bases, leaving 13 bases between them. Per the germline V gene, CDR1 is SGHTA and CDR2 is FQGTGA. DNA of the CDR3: TGTGCCAGCAGCTTGGGAGGGGGGTCACAAGAGACCCAGTACTTC. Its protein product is CASSLGGGSQETQYF.

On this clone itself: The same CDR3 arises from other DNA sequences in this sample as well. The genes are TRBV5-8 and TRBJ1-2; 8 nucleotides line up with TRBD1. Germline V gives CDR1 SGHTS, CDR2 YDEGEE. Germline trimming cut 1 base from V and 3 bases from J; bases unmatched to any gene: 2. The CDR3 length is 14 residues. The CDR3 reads CASSLQGADYGYTF. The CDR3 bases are TGTGCCAGCAGCTTGCAGGGGGCGGACTATGGCTACACCTTC.

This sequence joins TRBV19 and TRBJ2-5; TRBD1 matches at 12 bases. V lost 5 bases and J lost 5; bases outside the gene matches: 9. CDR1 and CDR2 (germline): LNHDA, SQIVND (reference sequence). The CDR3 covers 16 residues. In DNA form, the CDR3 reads TGTGCCAGTAGTCCTCGGGACAGGGGGCGCCCCGAGACCCAGTACTTC. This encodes CASSPRDRGRPETQYF.

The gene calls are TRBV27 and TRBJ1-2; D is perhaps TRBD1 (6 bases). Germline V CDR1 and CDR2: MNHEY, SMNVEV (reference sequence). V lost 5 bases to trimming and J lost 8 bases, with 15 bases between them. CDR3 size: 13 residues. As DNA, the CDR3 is TGTGCCAGCAGTCCAGATTCGGGACAAGGCTACACCTTC. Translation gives CASSPDSGQGYTF.

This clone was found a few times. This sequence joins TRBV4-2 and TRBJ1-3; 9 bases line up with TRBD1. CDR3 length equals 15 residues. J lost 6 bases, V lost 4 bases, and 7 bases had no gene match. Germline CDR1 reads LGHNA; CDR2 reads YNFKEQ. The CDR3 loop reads CASSPRTGEANTIYF. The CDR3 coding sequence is TGTGCCAGCAGCCCGAGGACAGGGGAGGCAAACACCATATATTTT.

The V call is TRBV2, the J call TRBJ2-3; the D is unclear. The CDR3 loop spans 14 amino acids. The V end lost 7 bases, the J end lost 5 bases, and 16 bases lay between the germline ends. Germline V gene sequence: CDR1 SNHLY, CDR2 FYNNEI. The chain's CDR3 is CASNYRRPKDTQYF. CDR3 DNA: TGTGCCAGCAACTACCGTAGACCCAAAGATACGCAGTATTTT.

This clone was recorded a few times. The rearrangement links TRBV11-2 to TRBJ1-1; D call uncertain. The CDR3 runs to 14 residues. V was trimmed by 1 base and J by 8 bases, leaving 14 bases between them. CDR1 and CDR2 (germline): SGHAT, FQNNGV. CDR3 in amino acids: CASSLVREAGEAFF. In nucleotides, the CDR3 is TGTGCCAGCAGCTTAGTTCGGGAAGCCGGAGAAGCTTTCTTT.

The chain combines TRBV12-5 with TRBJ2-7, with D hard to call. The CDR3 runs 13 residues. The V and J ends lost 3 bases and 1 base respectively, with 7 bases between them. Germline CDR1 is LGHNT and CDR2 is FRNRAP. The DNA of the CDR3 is TGTGCTAGTGGTTTCGCCGGGTCCTACGAGCAGTACTTC. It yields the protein CASGFAGSYEQYF.

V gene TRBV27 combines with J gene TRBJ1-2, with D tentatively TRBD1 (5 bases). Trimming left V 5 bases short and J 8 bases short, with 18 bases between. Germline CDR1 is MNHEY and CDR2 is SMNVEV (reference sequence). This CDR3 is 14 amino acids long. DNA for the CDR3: TGTGCCAGCAGTACGCGGGGCACCTCGAGAGGCTACACCTTC. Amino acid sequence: CASSTRGTSRGYTF.

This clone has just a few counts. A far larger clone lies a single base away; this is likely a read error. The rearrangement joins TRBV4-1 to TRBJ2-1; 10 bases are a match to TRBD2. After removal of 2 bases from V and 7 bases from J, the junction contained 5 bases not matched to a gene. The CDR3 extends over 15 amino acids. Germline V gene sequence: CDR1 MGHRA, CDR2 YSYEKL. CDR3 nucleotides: TGCGCCAGCAGCCAACTAGCGGGGGTCGGGAATGAGCAGTTCTTC. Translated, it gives CASSQLAGVGNEQFF.

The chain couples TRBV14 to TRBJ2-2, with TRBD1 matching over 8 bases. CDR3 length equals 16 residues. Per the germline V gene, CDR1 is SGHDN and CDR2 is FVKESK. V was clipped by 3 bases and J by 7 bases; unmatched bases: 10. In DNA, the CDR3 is TGTGCCAGCAGCCATGCCGGGACAGGTGCGGTCGGGGAGCTGTTTTTT. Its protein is CASSHAGTGAVGELFF.

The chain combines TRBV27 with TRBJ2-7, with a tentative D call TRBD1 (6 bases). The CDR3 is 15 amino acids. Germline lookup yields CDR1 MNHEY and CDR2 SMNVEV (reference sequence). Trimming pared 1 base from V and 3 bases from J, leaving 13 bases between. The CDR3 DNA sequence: TGTGCCAGCAGTTTATTTACAGGGATGCGCTACGAGCAGTACTTC. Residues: CASSLFTGMRYEQYF.

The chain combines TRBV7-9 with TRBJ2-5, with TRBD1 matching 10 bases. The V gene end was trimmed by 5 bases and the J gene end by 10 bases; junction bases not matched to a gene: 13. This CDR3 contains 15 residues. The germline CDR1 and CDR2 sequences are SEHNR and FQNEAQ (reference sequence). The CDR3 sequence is CASSRRDRGSDDQYF. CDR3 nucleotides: TGTGCCAGCAGCCGCCGGGACAGGGGTTCCGACGACCAGTACTTC.

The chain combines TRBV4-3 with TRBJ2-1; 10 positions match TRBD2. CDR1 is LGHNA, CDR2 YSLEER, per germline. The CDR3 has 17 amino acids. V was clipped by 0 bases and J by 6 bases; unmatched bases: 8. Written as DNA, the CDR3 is TGCGCCAGCAGCCAAGATATCGGGACTAGCGCAGTCAATGAGCAGTTCTTC. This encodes CASSQDIGTSAVNEQFF.